This entry lists 25 T cell receptor beta chains sequenced from one sample in a study of blood T cell repertoires in COVID-19. Method: immunoSEQ multiplex PCR; TCRdb's copy keeps in-frame clones and lacks some. In the table there are fewer than 400,000 clones, around 84% of which are singletons. The sample taken for sequencing was peripheral blood. These TCRs come from a woman in her late teens or twenties with acute or convalescent COVID-19.

This sequence joins TRBV19 and TRBJ1-1; TRBD1 aligns across 8 bases. Germline V gene sequence: CDR1 LNHDA, CDR2 SQIVND (reference sequence). This CDR3 is built from 14 residues. Trimming removed 6 bases from V and 5 bases from J; junction bases left unmatched: 8. The CDR3 sequence: CASRGQGAETEAFF. CDR3 nucleotides: TGTGCCAGTAGGGGTCAGGGGGCAGAGACTGAAGCTTTCTTT.

The chain links TRBV29-1 to TRBJ1-4, with a tentative D call TRBD1 (5 bases). Germline-derived CDR1 and CDR2 are SQVTM and ANQGSEA. V lost 6 bases and J lost 4, with 18 bases in between. There are 15 residues in the CDR3. The CDR3 nucleotides read TGCAGCGTGCGACCTCAATCAGGGTATAATGAAAAACTGTTTTTT. Protein sequence: CSVRPQSGYNEKLFF. Full variable domain (outside the CDR3, taken from reference TRBV29-1 and TRBJ1-4): SAVISQKPSRDICQRGTSLTIQCQVDSQVTMMFWYRQQPGQSLTLIATANQGSEATYESGFVIDKFPISRPNLTFSTLTVSNMSPEDSSIYLCSVRPQSGYNEKLFFGSGTQLSVL.

The chain joins TRBV11-2 to TRBJ2-6; no definite D call. The CDR3 runs to 15 residues. The germline CDR1 and CDR2 sequences are SGHAT and FQNNGV. The V end was cut by 5 bases, the J end by 0 bases, with 8 bases between. The DNA for the CDR3 is TGTGCCAGCAGCGACGACTCCTCTGGGGCCAACGTCCTGACTTTC. Residues: CASSDDSSGANVLTF.

The chain has TRBV27 and TRBJ2-7, with D possibly matching TRBD2 (5 bases). The CDR3 sequence is 18 residues long. V shed 5 bases and J shed 0 bases, with 23 bases lying between them. CDR1 and CDR2 (germline): MNHEY, SMNVEV (reference sequence). The CDR3 loop is CASSPGSGLLRSSYEQYF. As DNA, the CDR3 is TGTGCCAGCAGTCCGGGGTCAGGCCTTCTAAGGAGCTCCTACGAGCAGTACTTC.

V is TRBV7-9 and J is TRBJ1-2, with TRBD1 matching 7 bases. Germline V gene lookup returns CDR1 SEHNR and CDR2 FQNEAQ (reference sequence). This CDR3 spans 13 amino acids. The J segment lost 8 bases and the V segment lost 4 bases, leaving 7 bases of the junction unmatched. CDR3 DNA: TGTGCCAGCAGCTACCGGGACAGTTTAGGCTACACCTTC. Amino acid sequence: CASSYRDSLGYTF.

The V and J genes are TRBV19 and TRBJ1-3; D may be TRBD1 (6 bases). Trimming stripped 10 bases from V and 0 bases from J, with 13 bases between. The germline V gene has CDR1 LNHDA and CDR2 SQIVND (reference sequence). The CDR3 runs to 14 residues. The CDR3 spells CATRTVLSGNTIYF. In nucleotides, the CDR3 is TGTGCCACGCGGACAGTACTCTCTGGAAACACCATATATTTT.

The chain uses TRBV4-1 and TRBJ2-1; D possibly corresponds to TRBD1 (6 bases). The ends were cut back, 0 bases at V and 13 bases at J, with 13 bases in the middle. The CDR3 contains 13 residues. Germline CDR1 and CDR2: MGHRA and YSYEKL. The CDR3: CASSQDSGTHQFF. The CDR3 coding sequence is TGCGCCAGCAGCCAAGATTCGGGGACACATCAGTTCTTC.

V usage is TRBV3-1 (or the pseudogene TRBV3-2) and J usage is TRBJ1-1; the D is unclear. Germline CDR1 is LGHDT and CDR2 is YNNKEL (reference sequence). CDR3 length: 16 amino acids. Deletions cut 4 bases from V and 3 bases from J, with 18 bases between. The CDR3 sequence is CASSRQTTGAHTEAFF. In nucleotides, the CDR3 is TGTGCCAGCAGCCGACAAACAACGGGAGCTCACACTGAAGCTTTCTTT.

In the case of this clone: One end of the junction does not line up with germline, which may come from a read error. This chain joins TRBV7-2 and TRBJ1-1, with TRBD1 as a possible D gene (6 bases). Germline CDR1 reads SGHTA; CDR2 reads FQGNSA. The CDR3 contains 13 residues. In nucleotides, the CDR3 is TGTGCCAGCAGCTATGGACAGAACGCTGAAGCTTTCTTT. Its translation is CASSYGQNAEAFF.

The rearrangement joins TRBV30 to TRBJ1-1; TRBD1 is a possible D gene (5 bases). Germline assignment: CDR1 GTSNPN and CDR2 SVGIG (reference sequence). Deletions cut 5 bases from V and 8 bases from J, with 30 bases between. CDR3 length: 17 residues. The chain's CDR3 is CAWLAGWWTNIKKEAFF. In nucleotides, the CDR3 is TGTGCCTGGCTGGCAGGGTGGTGGACCAACATCAAAAAAGAAGCTTTCTTT.

The chain recombines TRBV27 with TRBJ1-2, with 7 bases fitting TRBD1. J gave up 4 bases and V 11 bases, and 10 bases lay outside the gene matches. The CDR3 has 13 amino acids. Germline V gene data show CDR1 as MNHEY and CDR2 as SMNVEV (reference sequence). The CDR3 bases are TGTGCCGTACGGAAGGACAGGTCCTATGGCTACACCTTC. It yields the protein CAVRKDRSYGYTF.

V gene TRBV4-1 combines with J gene TRBJ2-5; 11 positions agree with TRBD2. J gave up 3 bases and V 4 bases, and 7 bases lay outside the gene matches. The CDR3 sequence is 16 residues long. The germline CDR1 and CDR2 sequences are MGHRA and YSYEKL. CDR3 protein: CASSPLGTSGEETQYF. The CDR3 region has the DNA TGCGCCAGCAGCCCACTAGGGACTAGCGGAGAAGAGACCCAGTACTTC.

The V gene is TRBV5-1, the J gene TRBJ2-2; 9 bases are shared with TRBD2. Trimming cost V 4 bases and J 7 bases; bases outside gene matches: 14. This CDR3 region has 17 residues. Germline CDR1 reads SGHRS; CDR2 reads YFSETQ. This CDR3 reads CASSPALAGVGVGELFF. CDR3 nucleotides: TGCGCCAGCAGCCCCGCCTTAGCGGGAGTGGGGGTCGGGGAGCTGTTTTTT. The full variable domain, in which reference TRBV5-1 and TRBJ2-2 provide the parts outside the CDR3, is KAGVTQTPRYLIKTRGQQVTLSCSPISGHRSVSWYQQTPGQGLQFLFEYFSETQRNKGNFPGRFSGRQFSNSRSEMNVSTLELGDSALYLCASSPALAGVGVGELFFGEGSRLTVL.

The rearrangement joins TRBV19 to TRBJ1-2; TRBD1 aligns across 9 bases. V shed 6 bases, J shed 4 bases, and the junction held 6 bases outside the gene matches. The CDR3 is 14 residues long. The V gene's germline CDR1 is LNHDA and CDR2 SQIVND (reference sequence). The CDR3 region is CASRTLQGAYGYTF. The CDR3 bases are TGTGCCAGTAGGACATTACAGGGGGCCTATGGCTACACCTTC.

The rearrangement uses TRBV15 and TRBJ2-7; 7 bases fit TRBD1. CDR1 and CDR2 (germline): LNHNV, YYDKDF (reference sequence). The V and J ends lost 0 bases and 2 bases, in that order; junction bases with no gene match: 4. This CDR3 has 15 amino acids. Written as DNA, the CDR3 is TGTGCCACCAGCAGAGATCGGGACAGTCCCTACGAGCAGTACTTC. Its translation: CATSRDRDSPYEQYF.

V usage is TRBV29-1 and J usage is TRBJ2-7, with TRBD1 identical over 11 bases. V dropped 7 bases and J dropped 4; count of bases not matched to a gene: 6. This CDR3 has 13 residues. The germline V gene has CDR1 SQVTM and CDR2 ANQGSEA. CDR3 in amino acids: CSARDRGLYEQYF. The CDR3 DNA reads TGCAGCGCCCGGGACAGGGGGTTATACGAGCAGTACTTC.

This clone was counted a few times. The gene calls are TRBV24-1 and TRBJ2-2; 10 positions agree with TRBD1. Germline CDR1 is KGHDR and CDR2 is SFDVKD. The CDR3 extends over 15 amino acids. The trim removed 5 bases at V and 4 bases at J, leaving 3 bases unmatched. CDR3 coding DNA: TGTGCCACCAGTGGTGGGACAGGGGTCACCGGGGAGCTGTTTTTT. This translates into CATSGGTGVTGELFF.

V is TRBV24-1 and J is TRBJ1-6, with unresolved D. CDR3 length equals 16 residues. Trimming removed 3 bases from V and 7 bases from J, with 15 bases in between. CDR1 and CDR2 from the germline V gene are KGHDR and SFDVKD. The CDR3 loop is CATSDATEGGNSPLHF. The CDR3 region has the DNA TGTGCCACCAGTGATGCGACCGAGGGAGGAAATTCACCCCTCCACTTT.

The chain couples TRBV6-6 to TRBJ2-1; the match to TRBD2 covers 8 bases. V lost 2 bases and J lost 8; bases outside the gene matches: 8. This CDR3 comprises 15 residues. Germline CDR1 MNHNY, CDR2 SVGAGI (reference sequence). The CDR3 sequence: CASSYKREKLDEQFF. CDR3 bases: TGTGCCAGCAGTTACAAGCGGGAGAAGCTTGATGAGCAGTTCTTC.

This rearrangement joins TRBV11-2 to TRBJ2-7; perhaps TRBD1 as D (5 bases). Trimming left V 5 bases short and J 3 bases short, with 14 bases between. This CDR3 spans 14 amino acids. From germline, CDR1 is SGHAT and CDR2 FQNNGV. The DNA of the CDR3 is TGTGCCAGCAGCCCAACAGTGGGGCTCTACGAGCAGTACTTC. This codes for CASSPTVGLYEQYF.

J is TRBJ2-1 and V is TRBV28; tentative D call: TRBD2 (5 bases). The CDR3 is made up of 16 amino acids. Trimming took 4 bases from V and 1 from J, leaving 14 bases between them. CDR1 MDHEN and CDR2 SYDVKM come from the germline V gene. The DNA of the CDR3 is TGTGCCAGCAGTTCCCCCGCCGGCGGGTCCTACAATGAGCAGTTCTTC. This sequence encodes CASSSPAGGSYNEQFF.

The chain is built from TRBV27 and TRBJ2-4; 11 bases fit TRBD2. Germline CDR1 reads MNHEY; CDR2 reads SMNVEV (reference sequence). Trimming cost V 3 bases and J 6 bases; bases outside gene matches: 10. This CDR3 has 17 residues. Here the CDR3 DNA reads TGTGCCAGCAGTTTCCGGCTAGCGGGAGGTATGGGAAACATTCAGTACTTC. Amino acids: CASSFRLAGGMGNIQYF.

V usage is TRBV5-6 and J usage is TRBJ2-1, with 7 bases matching TRBD1. The CDR3 sequence is 15 residues long. Losses at the gene ends were 2 bases for V and 6 bases for J; bases not matched to a gene: 8. CDR1 and CDR2 (germline): SGHDT, YYEEEE. CDR3 amino acids: CASSFDRASRNEQFF. The CDR3 DNA follows: TGTGCCAGCAGCTTCGACAGGGCGTCACGCAATGAGCAGTTCTTC.

This clone showed up just a few times. The chain uses TRBV4-1 and TRBJ1-2, with D perhaps matching TRBD1 (5 bases). Trimming cost V 0 bases and J 1 base, with 18 bases left between them. Germline V CDR1 and CDR2: MGHRA, YSYEKL. The CDR3 loop spans 18 amino acids. CDR3 amino acids: CASSQDFGGTQINYGYTF. CDR3 coding DNA: TGCGCCAGCAGCCAAGATTTCGGGGGAACTCAGATTAACTATGGCTACACCTTC.

The V call is TRBV6-1, the J call TRBJ2-3, with TRBD2 matching over 12 bases. Germline-derived CDR1 and CDR2 are MNHNS and SASEGT. The CDR3 totals 16 residues. The trim removed 4 bases at V and 0 bases at J, leaving 2 bases unmatched. The DNA of the CDR3 is TGTGCCAGCAGTGCCGGACTAGCGGGGAGCACAGATACGCAGTATTTT. Amino acids: CASSAGLAGSTDTQYF.